Shown below are 21 T cell receptor beta chains from a single sample sequenced in a study of tumor-infiltrating lymphocytes in oesophageal squamous cell carcinoma. TCRdb itself ran the PCR reads through MiXCR, one entry per CDR3 protein. Here the sample spans 15,000 to 20,000 distinct CDR3 sequences, about 42% being singletons. The sample was normal esophageal tissue next to the tumor. All receptors derive from a female donor with esophageal squamous cell carcinoma.

This chain joins TRBV7-2 and TRBJ2-3; D uncertain. Near its end, the DNA agrees better with TRBJ2-1, so the J call may be wrong. Per the germline V gene, CDR1 is SGHTA and CDR2 is FQGNSA. The CDR3 totals 13 residues. In DNA form, the CDR3 reads TGTGCCAGCCGCGTTTCCAGAGACAATGAGCAGTTCTTC. Translation: CASRVSRDNEQFF.

In its sample, this clonotype was seen a few times. The rearrangement joins TRBV7-2 to TRBJ2-1; D might be TRBD1 or TRBD2, each matching 5 bases. CDR1 SGHTA and CDR2 FQGNSA come from the germline V gene. CDR3 length: 12 amino acids. V was clipped by 5 bases and J by 6 bases, with 8 bases between them. CDR3 region: CASSVGTNEQFF. The CDR3 DNA reads as TGTGCCAGCAGCGTGGGGACCAATGAGCAGTTCTTC.

Points on this clonotype: A single base separates this from a much larger clone, so it may be a read error. Here the CDR3 omits its conserved ending phenylalanine or tryptophan, so a read error is the likely source. This chain connects TRBV19 to TRBJ1-5; maybe TRBD1 (5 bases). This CDR3 is 15 amino acids long. The V end was cut by 6 bases, the J end by 3 bases, with 15 bases between. Germline assignment: CDR1 LNHDA and CDR2 SQIVND (reference sequence). The CDR3 DNA is TGTGCCAGTAGATCTCAGGGAGGGGACAATCAGCCCCAGCATCTT. Translating it yields CASRSQGGDNQPQHL.

This clonotype qualifies as medium-sized (0.01 to 0.1%). The chain couples TRBV7-9 to TRBJ2-3; D is unresolved. The germline V gene has CDR1 SEHNR and CDR2 FQNEAQ (reference sequence). V was cut by 3 bases and J by 0 bases, with 7 bases left in between. The CDR3 sequence is 14 residues long. CDR3 DNA sequence: TGTGCCAGCAGCTTTCCATCTAGCACAGATACGCAGTATTTT. Encoded protein: CASSFPSSTDTQYF.

This chain connects TRBV7-3 to TRBJ2-1, with 16 bases that match TRBD2. The CDR3 runs 21 residues. Germline CDR1 reads SGHTA; CDR2 reads FQGTGA. Trimming cost V 2 bases and J 4 bases; bases outside gene matches: 14. The CDR3 DNA follows: TGTGCCAGCAGCTTACTACCCCCGGGACTAGCGGGGGGGAGGGGATACAATGAGCAGTTCTTC. The encoded protein is CASSLLPPGLAGGRGYNEQFF. The variable domain in full, with the rest retrieved from reference TRBV7-3 and TRBJ2-1, is GAGVSQTPSNKVTEKGKYVELRCDPISGHTALYWYRQSLGQGPEFLIYFQGTGAADDSGLPNDRFFAVRPEGSVSTLKIQRTERGDSAVYLCASSLLPPGLAGGRGYNEQFFGPGTRLTVL.

The chain recombines TRBV28 with TRBJ2-1; 7 nucleotides align to TRBD2. The J call is in doubt because the DNA end fits TRBJ2-7 better. Germline V gene sequence: CDR1 MDHEN, CDR2 SYDVKM. This CDR3 has 17 amino acids. CDR3 bases: TGTGCCAGCAGTCCCTCGGGGAGGGGCCGGGACTACCTCGTGCAGTACTTC. Protein product: CASSPSGRGRDYLVQYF.

This clonotype was seen just once. Here the CDR3 omits its conserved ending phenylalanine or tryptophan, so a read error is the likely source. The limits of the CDR3 on the DNA are not certain, so only TCRdb's listed CDR3 is given. The rearrangement joins TRBV7-8 to TRBJ2-5; the table's D call, TRBD1, has no DNA check behind it. The CDR3 extends over 19 residues, inclusive of both ends. Looked up from germline, CDR1 is SGHVS and CDR2 is FQNEAQ. CDR3 protein: CASSSTQGIRKPYGYTFGS.

This clonotype is classed as medium-sized (0.01 to 0.1%). The V gene is TRBV7-9, the J gene TRBJ1-1; the D is unclear. This CDR3 comprises 13 residues. Germline CDR1 reads SEHNR; CDR2 reads FQNEAQ (reference sequence). V lost 5 bases and J lost 1, with 8 bases in between. The DNA of the CDR3 is TGTGCCAGCAGCGAATGGGAGAACACTGAAGCTTTCTTT. Its protein product is CASSEWENTEAFF.

The DNA for the CDR3 is TGTGCCACTAAAGATGAGCAGTTCTTC. Translating it yields CATKDEQFF. V is TRBV12-3 or TRBV12-4 and J is TRBJ2-7; no definite D call. The DNA end lines up better with TRBJ2-1; the J call may be wrong. This CDR3 contains 9 residues.

This clonotype was seen only a few times. The V call is TRBV5-3, the J call TRBJ2-4; 9 bases are a match to TRBD1. The tail of the sequence fits TRBJ2-1 better, so the J call may be wrong. Being an ORF, TRBV5-3 has a function that is uncertain. The CDR3 runs 15 residues. The CDR3 sequence is CASSRTGDSSYEQFF. Here the CDR3 DNA reads TGTGCCAGCAGCCGGACAGGGGATAGCTCCTACGAGCAGTTCTTC.

The rearrangement links TRBV6-1 to TRBJ2-3; a possible D gene is TRBD1 (6 bases). The last part of the DNA fits TRBJ2-7 better; the J call may be wrong. The germline CDR1 and CDR2 sequences are MNHNS and SASEGT. The CDR3 consists of 13 residues. The CDR3: CASRPSGTSEQYF. The CDR3 coding sequence is TGTGCCAGCAGGCCCTCCGGGACATCCGAGCAGTACTTC.

This clonotype is categorized as large (0.1 to 1%). The rearrangement links TRBV7-3 to TRBJ2-1, with 10 bases aligning to TRBD1. The germline CDR1 and CDR2 sequences are SGHTA and FQGTGA. J gave up 2 bases and V 4 bases, and 2 bases lay outside the gene matches. This CDR3 has 15 amino acids. CDR3 loop: CASSSTGGPYNEQFF. Written as DNA, the CDR3 is TGTGCCAGCAGCTCGACAGGGGGCCCCTACAATGAGCAGTTCTTC.

Here the CDR3 DNA reads TGTGCCAGCAGCCCCGAGACTAGCGGCTACGAGCAGTTCTTC. It specifies CASSPETSGYEQFF. The chain combines TRBV12-3 or TRBV12-4 with TRBJ2-1; TRBD2 agrees at 9 bases. The V gene end was trimmed by 6 bases and the J gene end by 10 bases; junction bases not matched to a gene: 10. The CDR3 is 14 residues long.

The chain uses TRBV7-2 and TRBJ2-5; 11 bases match TRBD2. The J call may be wrong; the DNA end is better matched by TRBJ2-7. The CDR3 is made up of 15 amino acids. CDR1 is SGHTA and CDR2 is FQGNSA in the germline V gene. The chain's CDR3 is CASSLDGTSGYEQYF. CDR3 sequence (DNA): TGTGCCAGCAGCTTAGATGGGACTAGCGGCTACGAGCAGTACTTC.

This chain joins TRBV5-1 and TRBJ1-1, with 7 bases identical to TRBD1. Germline CDR1 SGHRS, CDR2 YFSETQ. This CDR3 has 14 amino acids. Unmatched junction bases numbered 5, after V lost 0 bases and J lost 6 bases. CDR3 sequence (DNA): TGCGCCAGCAGCTTGGCAGGGGGTGTAGCTGAAGCTTTCTTT. It is translated as CASSLAGGVAEAFF.

Points on this clonotype: No conserved phenylalanine or tryptophan ends this CDR3, so it is likely a read error. It is unclear where the CDR3 begins or ends on the DNA, so no DNA is shown, and the CDR3 is as TCRdb lists it. The J gene is TRBJ2-3, the V gene TRBV7-3; the D segment call TRBD2 is taken from the table without a DNA check. The CDR3 length is 19 residues, termini included. Germline V gives CDR1 SGHTA, CDR2 FQGTGA. CDR3: CASSLRVPSGRGTSSTLGT.

This clonotype was detected many times. With a much larger clone just one base away, this may be a read error. The chain links TRBV25-1 to TRBJ2-7; D remains unclear. Germline assignment: CDR1 MGHDK and CDR2 SYGVNS. The CDR3 totals 13 residues. V was trimmed by 8 bases and J by 7 bases, leaving 18 bases between them. This CDR3 is CASVEYGNNEQYF. As DNA, the CDR3 is TGTGCCAGCGTAGAATATGGGAACAATGAGCAGTACTTC.

The CDR3 sequence is CASSLGPEANYGYTF. CDR3 nucleotides: TGTGCCAGCAGCTTAGGCCCAGAAGCTAACTATGGCTACACCTTC. The chain recombines TRBV7-2 with TRBJ1-2; unclear D gene. Germline assignment: CDR1 SGHTA and CDR2 FQGNSA. This CDR3 contains 15 residues. Trimming removed 1 base at V and 0 bases at J, with 9 bases between. Full variable domain (remainder filled in from reference TRBV7-2 and TRBJ1-2): GAGVSQSPSNKVTEKGKDVELRCDPISGHTALYWYRQSLGQGLEFLIYFQGNSAPDKSGLPSDRFSAERTGGSVSTLTIQRTQQEDSAVYLCASSLGPEANYGYTFGSGTRLTVV.

The table lists this clonotype with many counts. This chain uses TRBV28 with TRBJ1-2, with D hard to call. The V gene's germline CDR1 is MDHEN and CDR2 SYDVKM. This CDR3 region has 14 residues. Trimming stripped 2 bases from V and 6 bases from J, with 13 bases between. The CDR3 sequence: CASSLREAINGYTF. In nucleotides, the CDR3 is TGTGCCAGCAGTTTACGGGAAGCTATTAATGGCTACACCTTC.

This chain connects TRBV7-6 to TRBJ2-5; 11 bases are a match to TRBD1. The J call may be incorrect, as the DNA end agrees better with TRBJ2-7. This CDR3 is 14 amino acids long. CDR1 is SGHVS, CDR2 FNYEAQ, per germline. CDR3 residues: CASSPGQGASEQYF. CDR3 DNA: TGTGCCAGCAGCCCAGGACAGGGGGCCTCCGAGCAGTACTTC.

V is TRBV7-2 and J is TRBJ2-5; TRBD2 might be the D (6 bases). The tail of the sequence fits TRBJ2-7 better, so the J call may be wrong. Germline values: CDR1 SGHTA, CDR2 FQGNSA. This CDR3 is built from 13 residues. The chain's CDR3 is CASSYGRDYEQYF. The CDR3 DNA sequence: TGTGCCAGCAGCTACGGGAGAGACTACGAGCAGTACTTC.